The source of this TCR beta chain is a study of T cell changes during pregnancy in multiple sclerosis. Germline V gene lookup returns CDR1 SGDLS and CDR2 YYNGEE. V dropped 8 bases and J dropped 8; count of bases not matched to a gene: 2. The CDR3 runs 11 residues. Some clones are missing from TCRdb's copy, which holds only in-frame ones; the method was immunoSEQ multiplex PCR. The sample holds tens of thousands of clones; roughly 92% are singletons and the top ten take 2.8%. The TCR comes from a female donor in good health, enrolled as a control in a pregnancy study. The material was peripheral blood, obtained in the third trimester of pregnancy. V is TRBV9 and J is TRBJ2-1; TRBD2 aligns across 9 bases. The CDR3, as DNA: TGTGCCAGTCAGCGGGGGGATGAGCAGTTCTTC. Amino acid sequence: CASQRGDEQFF.